This TCR beta chain was sequenced during a study of radiation and T cells in renal cell carcinoma. As for the study in general: Nephrectomy followed 15 Gy stereotactic body radiation by 4 weeks.

The time point denotes: blood 2 weeks post-SBRT. Treatment specified: 15 Gy SBRT to primary tumor, nephrectomy 4 weeks later. Losses at the gene ends were 6 bases for V and 6 bases for J; bases not matched to a gene: 5. CDR1 and CDR2 from the germline V gene are LNHDA and SQIVND (reference sequence). This CDR3 has 14 amino acids. This table comes from immunoSEQ multiplex PCR, and its TCRdb copy is limited to in-frame clones, with some not included. The sample yields about 65,000 clones, roughly 72% seen once. The J gene is TRBJ1-5, the V gene TRBV19; 10 bases are shared with TRBD1. The sample consisted of blood, taken from a patient whose treatment included radiotherapy and nephrectomy. This TCR was recovered from a man aged 55 to 70 with renal cell carcinoma. The CDR3 sequence: CASSDRGLSQPQHF. The CDR3 coding sequence is TGTGCCAGTAGCGACAGGGGGCTTAGTCAGCCCCAGCATTTT. Drawing the rest from reference TRBV19 and TRBJ1-5, the complete variable domain is DGGITQSPKYLFRKEGQNVTLSCEQNLNHDAMYWYRQDPGQGLRLIYYSQIVNDFQKGDIAEGYSVSREKKESFPLTVTSAQKNPTAFYLCASSDRGLSQPQHFGDGTRLSIL.